This record looks at one TCR beta chain sequence and its context. The germline V and J ends were trimmed by 9 bases and 0 bases, with 11 bases remaining between them. This CDR3 region has 13 residues. Per germline, CDR1 MDHEN and CDR2 SYDVKM. This entry belongs to a study of OX40 agonist ivuxolimab in advanced cancers. Data came from immunoSEQ multiplex PCR; TCRdb stores just in-frame clones and leaves some out. Of approximately 110,000 clones listed, 85% to 95% are singletons. The gene calls are TRBV28 and TRBJ1-2; D gene ambiguous. The sequenced sample was CD4+ or CD8+ T cells sorted from blood, obtained in a trial of the OX40 agonist ivuxolimab. This receptor was taken from an adult with an advanced solid tumor such as melanoma, head and neck, liver or kidney cancer. The chain's CDR3 is CASGPSTNYGYTF. The DNA for the CDR3 is TGTGCCAGTGGGCCTTCTACTAACTATGGCTACACCTTC.